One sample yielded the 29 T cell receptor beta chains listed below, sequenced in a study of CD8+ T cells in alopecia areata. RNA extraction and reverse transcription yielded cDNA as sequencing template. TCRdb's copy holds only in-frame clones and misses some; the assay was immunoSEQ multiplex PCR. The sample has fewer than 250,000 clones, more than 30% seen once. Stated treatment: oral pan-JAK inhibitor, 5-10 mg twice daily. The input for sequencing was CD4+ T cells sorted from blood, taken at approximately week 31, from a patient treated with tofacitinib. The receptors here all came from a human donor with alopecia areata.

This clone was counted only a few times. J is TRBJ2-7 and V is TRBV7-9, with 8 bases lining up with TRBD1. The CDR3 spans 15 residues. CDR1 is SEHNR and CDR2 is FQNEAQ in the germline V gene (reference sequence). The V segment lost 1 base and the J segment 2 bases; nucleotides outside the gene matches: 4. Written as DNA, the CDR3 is TGTGCCAGCAGCTTAGTAGACAGGGGAACCTACGAGCAGTACTTC. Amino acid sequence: CASSLVDRGTYEQYF. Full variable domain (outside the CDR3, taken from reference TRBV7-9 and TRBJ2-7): DTGVSQNPRHKITKRGQNVTFRCDPISEHNRLYWYRQTLGQGPEFLTYFQNEAQLEKSRLLSDRFSAERPKGSFSTLEIQRTEQGDSAMYLCASSLVDRGTYEQYFGPGTRLTVT.

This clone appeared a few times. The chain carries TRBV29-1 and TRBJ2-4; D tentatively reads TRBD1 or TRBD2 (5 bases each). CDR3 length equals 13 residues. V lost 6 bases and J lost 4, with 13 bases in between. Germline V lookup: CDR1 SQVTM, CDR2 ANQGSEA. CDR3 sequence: CSVQDWGKNIQYF. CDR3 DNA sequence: TGCAGCGTCCAGGACTGGGGGAAAAACATTCAGTACTTC.

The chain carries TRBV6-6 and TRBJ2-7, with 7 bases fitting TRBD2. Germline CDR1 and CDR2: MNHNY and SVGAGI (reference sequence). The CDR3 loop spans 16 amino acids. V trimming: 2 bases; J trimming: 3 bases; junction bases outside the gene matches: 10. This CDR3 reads CASSYRSAGAYYEQYF. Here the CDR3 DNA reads TGTGCCAGCAGTTACCGATCGGCGGGAGCCTACTACGAGCAGTACTTC.

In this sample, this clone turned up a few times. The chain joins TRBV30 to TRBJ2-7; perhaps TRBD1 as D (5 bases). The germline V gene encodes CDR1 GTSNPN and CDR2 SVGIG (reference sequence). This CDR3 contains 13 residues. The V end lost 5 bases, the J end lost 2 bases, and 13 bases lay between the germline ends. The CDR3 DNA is TGTGCCTGGTCAGGGTACCCGGCCTACGAGCAGTACTTC. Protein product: CAWSGYPAYEQYF.

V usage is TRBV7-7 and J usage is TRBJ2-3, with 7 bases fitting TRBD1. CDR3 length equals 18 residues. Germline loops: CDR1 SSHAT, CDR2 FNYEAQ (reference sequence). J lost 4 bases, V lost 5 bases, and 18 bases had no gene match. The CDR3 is CASSQTATGRYSADTQYF. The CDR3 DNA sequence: TGTGCCAGCAGCCAAACGGCGACAGGGCGTTATAGTGCAGATACGCAGTATTTT.

Here the CDR3 reads CASSPEGSGPGGYTF. CDR3 DNA sequence: TGCGCCAGCAGCCCCGAGGGGAGCGGACCCGGGGGCTACACCTTC. This chain links TRBV5-1 with TRBJ1-2; D perhaps matches TRBD1 (5 bases). The germline CDR1 and CDR2 sequences are SGHRS and YFSETQ. V was clipped by 4 bases and J by 8 bases, with 21 bases between them. The CDR3 totals 15 residues.

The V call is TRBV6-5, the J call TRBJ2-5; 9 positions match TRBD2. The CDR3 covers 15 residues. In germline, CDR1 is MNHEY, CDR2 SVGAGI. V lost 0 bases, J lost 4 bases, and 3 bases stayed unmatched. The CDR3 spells CASSYSGREGETQYF. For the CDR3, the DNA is TGTGCCAGCAGTTACTCCGGGCGGGAGGGAGAGACCCAGTACTTC.

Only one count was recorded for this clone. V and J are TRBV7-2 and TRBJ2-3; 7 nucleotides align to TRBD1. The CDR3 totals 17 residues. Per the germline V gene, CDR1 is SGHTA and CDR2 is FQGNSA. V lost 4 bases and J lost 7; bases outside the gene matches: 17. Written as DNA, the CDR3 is TGTGCCAGCAGCTCATGGGACAGTGGCCCGCCGGGAAATACGCAGTATTTT. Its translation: CASSSWDSGPPGNTQYF.

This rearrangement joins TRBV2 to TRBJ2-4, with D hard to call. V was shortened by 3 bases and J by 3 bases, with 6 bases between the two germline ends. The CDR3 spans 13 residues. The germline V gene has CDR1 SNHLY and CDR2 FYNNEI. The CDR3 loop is CASSDGLKNIQYF. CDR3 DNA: TGTGCCAGCAGTGATGGGCTCAAAAACATTCAGTACTTC.

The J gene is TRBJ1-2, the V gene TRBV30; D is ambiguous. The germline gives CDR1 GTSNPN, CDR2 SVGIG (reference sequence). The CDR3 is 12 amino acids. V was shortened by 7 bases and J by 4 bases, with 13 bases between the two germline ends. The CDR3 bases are TGTGCCTCTGTCGCAGACCTCTATGGCTACACCTTC. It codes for CASVADLYGYTF.

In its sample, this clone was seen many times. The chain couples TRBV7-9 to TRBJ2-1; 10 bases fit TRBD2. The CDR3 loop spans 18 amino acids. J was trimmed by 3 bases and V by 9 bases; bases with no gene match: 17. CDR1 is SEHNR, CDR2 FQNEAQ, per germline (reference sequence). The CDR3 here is CASRGLAVYEGFYNEQFF. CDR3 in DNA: TGTGCCAGTCGAGGACTAGCGGTATATGAGGGATTCTACAATGAGCAGTTCTTC. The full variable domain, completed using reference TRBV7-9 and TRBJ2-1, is DTGVSQNPRHKITKRGQNVTFRCDPISEHNRLYWYRQTLGQGPEFLTYFQNEAQLEKSRLLSDRFSAERPKGSFSTLEIQRTEQGDSAMYLCASRGLAVYEGFYNEQFFGPGTRLTVL.

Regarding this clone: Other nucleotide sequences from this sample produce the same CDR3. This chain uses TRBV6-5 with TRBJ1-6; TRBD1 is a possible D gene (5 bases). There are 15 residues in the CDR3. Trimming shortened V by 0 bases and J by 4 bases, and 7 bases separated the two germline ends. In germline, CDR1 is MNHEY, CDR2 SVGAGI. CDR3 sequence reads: CASSYSQGYNSPLHF. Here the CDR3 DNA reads TGTGCCAGCAGTTACTCTCAGGGATATAATTCACCCCTCCACTTT.

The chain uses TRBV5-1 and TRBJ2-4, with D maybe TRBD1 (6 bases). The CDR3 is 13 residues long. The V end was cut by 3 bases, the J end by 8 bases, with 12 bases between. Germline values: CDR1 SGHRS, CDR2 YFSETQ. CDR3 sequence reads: CASSSGTKDIQYF. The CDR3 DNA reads TGCGCCAGCAGCTCCGGGACAAAGGACATTCAGTACTTC.

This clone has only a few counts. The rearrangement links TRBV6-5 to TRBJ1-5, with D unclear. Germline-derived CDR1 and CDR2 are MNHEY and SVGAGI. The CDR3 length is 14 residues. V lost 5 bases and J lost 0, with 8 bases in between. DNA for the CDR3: TGTGCCAGCAGTCCGGGGAGTAGCAATCAGCCCCAGCATTTT. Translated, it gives CASSPGSSNQPQHF.

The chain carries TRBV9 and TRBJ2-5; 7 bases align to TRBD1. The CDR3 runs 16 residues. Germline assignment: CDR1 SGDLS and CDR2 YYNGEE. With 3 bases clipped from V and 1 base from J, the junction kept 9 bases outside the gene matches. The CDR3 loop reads CASSAALAGGQETQYF. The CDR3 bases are TGTGCCAGCAGCGCCGCCCTGGCAGGGGGCCAAGAGACCCAGTACTTC.

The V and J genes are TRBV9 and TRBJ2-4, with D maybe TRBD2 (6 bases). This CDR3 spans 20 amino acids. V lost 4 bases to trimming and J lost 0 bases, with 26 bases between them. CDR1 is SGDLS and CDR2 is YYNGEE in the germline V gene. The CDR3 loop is CASSPRPSASVVEAKNIQYF. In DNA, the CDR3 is TGTGCCAGCAGCCCCCGTCCATCCGCTAGCGTAGTTGAAGCCAAAAACATTCAGTACTTC.

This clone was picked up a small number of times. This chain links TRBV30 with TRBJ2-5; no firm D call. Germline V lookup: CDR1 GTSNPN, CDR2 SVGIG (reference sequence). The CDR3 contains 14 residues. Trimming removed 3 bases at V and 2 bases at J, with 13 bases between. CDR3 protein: CAWRYGQPQETQYF. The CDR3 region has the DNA TGTGCCTGGAGGTATGGGCAGCCTCAAGAGACCCAGTACTTC.

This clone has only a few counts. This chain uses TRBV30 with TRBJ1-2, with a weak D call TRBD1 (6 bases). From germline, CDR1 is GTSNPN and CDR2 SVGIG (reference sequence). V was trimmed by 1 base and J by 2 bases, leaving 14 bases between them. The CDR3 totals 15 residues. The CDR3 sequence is CAWSARLTGNYGYTF. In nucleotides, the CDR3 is TGTGCCTGGAGTGCCCGTCTCACAGGGAACTATGGCTACACCTTC.

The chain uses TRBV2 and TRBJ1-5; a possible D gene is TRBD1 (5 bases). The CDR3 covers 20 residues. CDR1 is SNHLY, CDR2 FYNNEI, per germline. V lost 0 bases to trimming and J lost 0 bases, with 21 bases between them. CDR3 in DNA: TGTGCCAGCAGTGAAGCCGGAAGGGGCCATCTCCGAGGTAGCAATCAGCCCCAGCATTTT. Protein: CASSEAGRGHLRGSNQPQHF.

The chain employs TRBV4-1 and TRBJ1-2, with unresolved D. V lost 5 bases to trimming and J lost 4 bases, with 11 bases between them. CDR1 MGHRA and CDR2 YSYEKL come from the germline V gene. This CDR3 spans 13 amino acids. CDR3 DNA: TGCGCCAGCAGCTCAAGTGACGGCTATGGCTACACCTTC. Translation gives CASSSSDGYGYTF.

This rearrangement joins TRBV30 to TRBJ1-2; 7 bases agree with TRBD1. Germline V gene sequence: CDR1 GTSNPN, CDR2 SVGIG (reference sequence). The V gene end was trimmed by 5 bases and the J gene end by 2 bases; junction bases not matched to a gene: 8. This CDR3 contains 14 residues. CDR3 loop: CAWGMETGNYGYTF. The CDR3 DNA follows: TGTGCCTGGGGGATGGAGACAGGGAACTATGGCTACACCTTC. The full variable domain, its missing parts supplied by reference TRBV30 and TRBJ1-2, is SQTIHQWPATLVQPVGSPLSLECTVEGTSNPNLYWYRQAAGRGLQLLFYSVGIGQISSEVPQNLSASRPQDRQFILSSKKLLLSDSGFYLCAWGMETGNYGYTFGSGTRLTVV.

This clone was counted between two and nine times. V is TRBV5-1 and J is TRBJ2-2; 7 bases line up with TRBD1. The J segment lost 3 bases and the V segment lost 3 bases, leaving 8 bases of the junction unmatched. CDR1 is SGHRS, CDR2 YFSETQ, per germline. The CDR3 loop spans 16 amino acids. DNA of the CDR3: TGCGCCAGCAGCTCGCGACAGGGTCGGGACACCGGGGAGCTGTTTTTT. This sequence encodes CASSSRQGRDTGELFF. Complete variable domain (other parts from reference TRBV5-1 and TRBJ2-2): KAGVTQTPRYLIKTRGQQVTLSCSPISGHRSVSWYQQTPGQGLQFLFEYFSETQRNKGNFPGRFSGRQFSNSRSEMNVSTLELGDSALYLCASSSRQGRDTGELFFGEGSRLTVL.

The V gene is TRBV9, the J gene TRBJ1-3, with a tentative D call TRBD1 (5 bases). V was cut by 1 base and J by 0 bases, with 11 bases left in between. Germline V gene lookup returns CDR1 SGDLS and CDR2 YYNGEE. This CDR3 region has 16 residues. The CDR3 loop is CASSVRGEFSGNTIYF. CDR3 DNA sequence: TGTGCCAGCAGCGTAAGGGGAGAGTTCTCTGGAAACACCATATATTTT.

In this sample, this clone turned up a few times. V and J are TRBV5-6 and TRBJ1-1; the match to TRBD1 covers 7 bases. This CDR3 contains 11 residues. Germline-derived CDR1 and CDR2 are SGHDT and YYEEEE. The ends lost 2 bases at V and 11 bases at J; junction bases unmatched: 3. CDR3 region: CASSFGTEAFF. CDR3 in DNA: TGTGCCAGCAGCTTCGGGACAGAGGCTTTCTTT.

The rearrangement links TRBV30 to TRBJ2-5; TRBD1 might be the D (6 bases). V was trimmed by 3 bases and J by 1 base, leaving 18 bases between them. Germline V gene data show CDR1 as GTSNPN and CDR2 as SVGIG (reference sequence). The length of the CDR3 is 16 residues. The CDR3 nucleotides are TGTGCCTGGAGGGAAACAGGGTTAGGAGGCCAAGAGACCCAGTACTTC. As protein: CAWRETGLGGQETQYF.

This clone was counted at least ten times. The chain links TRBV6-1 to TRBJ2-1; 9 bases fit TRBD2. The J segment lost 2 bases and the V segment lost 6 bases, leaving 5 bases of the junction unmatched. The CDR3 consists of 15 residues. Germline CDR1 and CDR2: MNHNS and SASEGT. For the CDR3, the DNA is TGTGCCAGCAGATCCCGGACTAGCGCCTACAATGAGCAGTTCTTC. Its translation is CASRSRTSAYNEQFF.

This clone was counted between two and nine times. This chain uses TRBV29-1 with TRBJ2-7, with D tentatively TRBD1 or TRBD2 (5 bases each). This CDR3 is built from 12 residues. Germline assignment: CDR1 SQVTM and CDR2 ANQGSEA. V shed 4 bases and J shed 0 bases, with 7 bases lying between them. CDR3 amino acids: CSVAGSSYEQYF. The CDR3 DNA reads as TGCAGCGTTGCAGGGAGCTCCTACGAGCAGTACTTC.

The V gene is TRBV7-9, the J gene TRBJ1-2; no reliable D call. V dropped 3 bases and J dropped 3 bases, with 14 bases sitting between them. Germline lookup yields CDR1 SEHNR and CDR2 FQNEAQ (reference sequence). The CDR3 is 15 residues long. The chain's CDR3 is CASSFGRARDYGYTF. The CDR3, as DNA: TGTGCCAGCAGCTTCGGAAGGGCACGAGACTATGGCTACACCTTC. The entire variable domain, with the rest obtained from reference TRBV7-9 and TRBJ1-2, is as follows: DTGVSQNPRHKITKRGQNVTFRCDPISEHNRLYWYRQTLGQGPEFLTYFQNEAQLEKSRLLSDRFSAERPKGSFSTLEIQRTEQGDSAMYLCASSFGRARDYGYTFGSGTRLTVV.

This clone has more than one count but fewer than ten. CDR3 amino acids: CASSPNRGQRGEQYF. The CDR3 region has the DNA TGTGCCAGCAGTCCCAATAGGGGCCAAAGGGGGGAGCAGTACTTC. The gene calls are TRBV27 and TRBJ2-7; D possibly corresponds to TRBD1 (6 bases). V dropped 5 bases and J dropped 7 bases, with 21 bases sitting between them. CDR1 MNHEY and CDR2 SMNVEV come from the germline V gene (reference sequence). The CDR3 spans 15 residues.